This entry lists 13 T cell receptor beta chains sequenced from one sample in a study of blood T cell repertoires in COVID-19. Profiled with immunoSEQ multiplex PCR; TCRdb holds only in-frame clones, not every one. The sample has 250,000 or so clones, around 84% seen once; the top ten hold approximately 1.6%. Sequencing was done on a sample of PBMCs or T cells enriched from blood (not recorded which). All receptors derive from a woman in her forties or fifties who had recovered from COVID-19.

The J gene is TRBJ2-5, the V gene TRBV18, with TRBD2 matching over 14 bases. This CDR3 is 16 amino acids long. Germline loops: CDR1 KGHSH, CDR2 LQKENI. Trimming removed 5 bases from V and 5 bases from J; junction bases left unmatched: 7. Here the CDR3 reads CASSSGLAGGSETQYF. CDR3 coding DNA: TGTGCCAGCTCATCCGGACTAGCGGGAGGTTCGGAGACCCAGTACTTC.

In its sample, this clone was seen once. The chain has TRBV18 and TRBJ2-7; 7 bases agree with TRBD1. With V trimmed by 0 bases and J by 2 bases, 4 bases remained unmatched. The CDR3 sequence is 15 residues long. From germline, CDR1 is KGHSH and CDR2 LQKENI. CDR3 coding DNA: TGTGCCAGCTCACCACCAGGGGGCCCTACCTACGAGCAGTACTTC. Its protein is CASSPPGGPTYEQYF.

The gene calls are TRBV5-8 and TRBJ1-5; maybe TRBD1 (5 bases). V was pared by 5 bases and J by 3 bases, with 18 bases between. This CDR3 is 16 amino acids long. The germline V gene has CDR1 SGHTS and CDR2 YDEGEE. The chain's CDR3 is CASRNWGGSSNQPQHF. In DNA form, the CDR3 reads TGTGCCAGCAGAAATTGGGGGGGGTCATCCAATCAGCCCCAGCATTTT.

The chain uses TRBV6-4 and TRBJ2-1; 10 bases are shared with TRBD1. CDR1 is MRHNA and CDR2 is SNTAGT in the germline V gene. The CDR3 is 16 amino acids. V gave up 4 bases and J gave up 3 bases; unmatched junction bases: 6. The CDR3, as DNA: TGTGCCAGCAGTGTTGCCGGGACAGGGGACTACAATGAGCAGTTCTTC. Protein product: CASSVAGTGDYNEQFF.

V is TRBV2 and J is TRBJ1-5, with 7 bases aligning to TRBD1. V was pared by 6 bases and J by 7 bases, with 3 bases of the junction left unmatched. The CDR3 covers 12 residues. Germline lookup yields CDR1 SNHLY and CDR2 FYNNEI. The CDR3 is CASSLTGQPQHF. CDR3 nucleotide sequence: TGTGCCAGCAGCCTGACAGGGCAGCCCCAGCATTTT. Full variable domain (missing parts from reference TRBV2 and TRBJ1-5): EPEVTQTPSHQVTQMGQEVILRCVPISNHLYFYWYRQILGQKVEFLVSFYNNEISEKSEIFDDQFSVERPDGSNFTLKIRSTKLEDSAMYFCASSLTGQPQHFGDGTRLSIL.

The V gene is TRBV19, the J gene TRBJ2-5, with a possible D match to TRBD1 (6 bases). The CDR3 has 14 residues. The V gene lost 6 bases and the J gene lost 1 base, with 12 bases spanning the gap. Germline-derived CDR1 and CDR2 are LNHDA and SQIVND (reference sequence). The CDR3 coding sequence is TGTGCCAGTAGATCACAGGGTGTCCAAGAGACCCAGTACTTC. Protein sequence: CASRSQGVQETQYF. The variable domain in full, completed from reference TRBV19 and TRBJ2-5, reads DGGITQSPKYLFRKEGQNVTLSCEQNLNHDAMYWYRQDPGQGLRLIYYSQIVNDFQKGDIAEGYSVSREKKESFPLTVTSAQKNPTAFYLCASRSQGVQETQYFGPGTRLLVL.

The chain recombines TRBV6-6 with TRBJ1-2, with D unclear. V lost 6 bases, J lost 5 bases, and 22 bases lay in between. Looked up from germline, CDR1 is MNHNY and CDR2 is SVGAGI (reference sequence). The CDR3 sequence is 16 residues long. The CDR3 DNA sequence: TGTGCCAGCAGAGAGGGTTGGCGCGACCGACTATATGGCTACACCTTC. Translation: CASREGWRDRLYGYTF.

The gene calls are TRBV4-3 and TRBJ2-2, with a possible D match to TRBD1 (5 bases). This CDR3 is 14 amino acids long. V shed 0 bases and J shed 5 bases, with 7 bases lying between them. Germline V lookup: CDR1 LGHNA, CDR2 YSLEER. The CDR3 loop reads CASSQEQGTGELFF. CDR3 DNA: TGCGCCAGCAGCCAAGAGCAGGGAACCGGGGAGCTGTTTTTT.

V gene TRBV6-5 combines with J gene TRBJ1-1; possible D gene TRBD1, 5 bases. This CDR3 contains 13 residues. CDR1 is MNHEY and CDR2 is SVGAGI in the germline V gene. V was cut by 8 bases and J by 1 base, with 11 bases left in between. The CDR3 region is CASYRTGNTEAFF. The DNA of the CDR3 is TGTGCCAGCTACAGGACCGGGAACACTGAAGCTTTCTTT.

This clone was picked up one time. V gene TRBV19 combines with J gene TRBJ2-3; TRBD2 agrees at 10 bases. CDR1 and CDR2 from the germline V gene are LNHDA and SQIVND (reference sequence). The CDR3 has 15 residues. V lost 9 bases to trimming and J lost 0 bases; unmatched junction nucleotides: 6. This CDR3 reads CASATSGASTDTQYF. CDR3 sequence (DNA): TGTGCCAGCGCAACTAGCGGGGCTAGCACAGATACGCAGTATTTT.

The gene calls are TRBV7-3 and TRBJ2-2; TRBD1 aligns across 8 bases. Germline V lookup: CDR1 SGHTA, CDR2 FQGTGA. V gave up 9 bases and J gave up 1 base; unmatched junction bases: 10. CDR3 length: 16 residues. The CDR3 DNA sequence: TGTGCCAGTAGATCATCCGGGACAGGGAACACCGGGGAGCTGTTTTTT. Translating it yields CASRSSGTGNTGELFF.

Here the CDR3 reads CSSSGMGGEAFF. DNA of the CDR3: TGCAGCTCTAGTGGGATGGGGGGTGAAGCTTTCTTT. The V gene is TRBV29-1, the J gene TRBJ1-1, with D perhaps matching TRBD1 (5 bases). The germline gives CDR1 SQVTM, CDR2 ANQGSEA. The CDR3 spans 12 residues. V was trimmed by 8 bases and J by 7 bases, leaving 17 bases between them.

The chain uses TRBV14 and TRBJ2-5, with TRBD2 as a possible D gene (5 bases). Trimming took 4 bases from V and 2 from J, leaving 14 bases between them. The CDR3 totals 15 residues. Per the germline V gene, CDR1 is SGHDN and CDR2 is FVKESK. The CDR3 region is CASSPGAGRQETQYF. The CDR3 nucleotides read TGTGCCAGCAGCCCGGGCGCGGGCCGGCAAGAGACCCAGTACTTC.